A selection of T cell receptor beta chains follows, all from one sample in a study of blood T cells in healthy people across ages. In TCRdb, the 5' RACE reads were re-called with MiXCR into one record per CDR3 protein. The table includes roughly 800,000 distinct CDR3 sequences, about 55% detected once. Sequencing was carried out using blood. These receptors were taken from a man older than 75 in good health. Each CDR3 is given with its conserved first and last residue. The order of the fields is V gene, J gene, CDR3 protein.

TRBV7-2	TRBJ1-2	CASSLAPARGGGSYGYTF
TRBV5-1	TRBJ1-1	CASRKGANTEAFF
TRBV20-1	TRBJ2-3	CSARVDRGYAYF
TRBV18	TRBJ2-7	CASSPPVATGGSYEQYF
TRBV27	TRBJ2-1	CASSLRQGVGVYYNEQFF
TRBV4-1	TRBJ2-1	CASSQAAGLDNEQFF
TRBV12-3/TRBV12-4	TRBJ2-4	CASSLGPFEEQYF
TRBV12-3/TRBV12-4	TRBJ2-1	CASSPEGEQFF
TRBV18	TRBJ2-3	CASSASGGTDTQYF
TRBV7-2	TRBJ2-6	CAGSLAKGAGANVLTF
TRBV7-2	TRBJ2-3	CASSLAPPSANTDTQYF
TRBV5-1	TRBJ2-2	CASSLVGTTGGTGELFF
TRBV5-1	TRBJ2-5	CASSQVVSAETQYF
TRBV6-5	TRBJ1-5	CASRRTGNQPQHF
TRBV7-3	TRBJ2-3	CASSFGVLNTQYF
TRBV5-1	TRBJ1-2	CASSLGNGGYTF
TRBV4-1	TRBJ2-1	CASSQDRQGVSNEQFF
TRBV29-1	.	CSVVGQGVPLAYEQYF
TRBV27	TRBJ2-7	CASRKIAPGSYEQYF
TRBV5-1	TRBJ2-7	CASSLTAPYEQYF
TRBV25-1	TRBJ2-1	CASSEGPADEQFF
TRBV7-9	TRBJ2-7	CASSLALAGEVDEQYF
TRBV28	TRBJ2-1	CASSSPLPNEQFF
TRBV20-1	TRBJ1-2	CSARNPGQINYGYTF
TRBV2	TRBJ2-5	CASASGDAQETQYF
TRBV28	TRBJ2-5	CASSPTVGGTGEQYF
TRBV28	TRBJ2-1	CASSFRTSGFNEQFF
TRBV7-9	TRBJ2-7	CASSLGLSTIPYEQYF
TRBV7-2	TRBJ2-7	CASSLDRTSTYEQYF
TRBV24-1	TRBJ1-5	CATIRSRTGNQPQHF
TRBV29-1	TRBJ2-1	CSVEDWASGSSYNEQFF
TRBV27	TRBJ1-4	CASSNFNEKLFF
TRBV7-8	TRBJ2-1	CASSRRETYNEQFF
TRBV10-1	TRBJ2-5	CASSERVAGGLWETQYF
TRBV7-2	TRBJ2-3	CASKRASKGDTQYF
TRBV5-1	TRBJ2-7	CASSHGTGTYEQYF
TRBV5-8	TRBJ2-1	CASSFRVSYNEQFF
TRBV18	TRBJ2-3	CASSPPIGSQYF
TRBV7-3	TRBJ2-7	CASSPWRALSYEQYF
TRBV7-2	TRBJ1-2	CASSFYRGSSDGYTF